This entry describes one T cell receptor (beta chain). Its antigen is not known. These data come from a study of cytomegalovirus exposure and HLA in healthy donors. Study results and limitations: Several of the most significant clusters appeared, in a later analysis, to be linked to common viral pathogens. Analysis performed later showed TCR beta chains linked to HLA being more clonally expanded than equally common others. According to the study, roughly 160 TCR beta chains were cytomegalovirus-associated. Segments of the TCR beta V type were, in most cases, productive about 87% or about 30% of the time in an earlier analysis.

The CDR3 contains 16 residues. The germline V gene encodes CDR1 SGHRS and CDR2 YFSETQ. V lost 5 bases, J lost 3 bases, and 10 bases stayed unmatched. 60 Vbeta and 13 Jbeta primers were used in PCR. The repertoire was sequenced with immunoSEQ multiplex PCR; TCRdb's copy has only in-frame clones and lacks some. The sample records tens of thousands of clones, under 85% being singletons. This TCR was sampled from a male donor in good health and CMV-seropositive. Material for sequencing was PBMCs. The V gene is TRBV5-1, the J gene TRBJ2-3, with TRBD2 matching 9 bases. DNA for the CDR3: TGCGCCAGCAGGTCTGGAAGCAGCGGGGGGACAGATACGCAGTATTTT. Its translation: CASRSGSSGGTDTQYF.